The clone carrying this T cell receptor beta chain was found a few times. Its antigen is still unknown. Trimming shortened V by 7 bases and J by 7 bases, and 11 bases separated the two germline ends. The CDR3 extends over 12 amino acids. Germline V gene sequence: CDR1 SNHLY, CDR2 FYNNEI. This sample is part of a study of STAT5B mutations in CD4+ large granular lymphocyte leukemia. Patients had CD4+ T-LGLL, from Padova, Helsinki and Shinshu. General study points: TRBV06-family usage was enriched in top patient clones (8/27) versus controls (2/35).

The survey-level immunoSEQ assay was used. TCRdb's table, derived via immunoSEQ multiplex PCR, lists solely in-frame clones and lacks some. The profile shows thousands of clones, around three quarters of them singletons. Input material: PBMCs. The clonotype comes from a woman aged 55-69 years with CD4+ T-cell large granular lymphocyte leukemia. The chain links TRBV2 to TRBJ2-4; D remains ambiguous. CDR3 residues: CASTKDRNIQYF. Here the CDR3 DNA reads TGTGCCAGCACGAAAGACCGGAACATTCAGTACTTC.